This entry lists 23 T cell receptor beta chains sequenced from one sample in a study of blood T cells in healthy people across ages. Together with a sample-barcoded 5' primer, a J-beta primer mix was included in a second PCR lasting roughly 7 to 11 cycles. TCRdb re-called the 5' RACE reads with MiXCR, one entry per CDR3 protein. The sample has around 820,000 distinct CDR3 sequences, 20% to 25% seen once. These data are also associated with another study on T cells of mothers and their children.

The sequencing input was blood. The origin of the receptors is a boy aged 5-17 years in good health.

This clonotype was picked up a small number of times. V usage is TRBV12-3 or TRBV12-4 and J usage is TRBJ2-5; tentatively, D is TRBD1 (6 bases). Deletions cut 5 bases from V and 5 bases from J, with 12 bases between. The CDR3 is made up of 13 amino acids. CDR3 loop: CASSPGVRETQYF. CDR3 nucleotide sequence: TGTGCCAGCAGTCCAGGGGTAAGGGAGACCCAGTACTTC.

The V call is TRBV5-1, the J call TRBJ2-2; weak D call: TRBD1 (6 bases). The V end lost 2 bases, the J end lost 2 bases, and 13 bases lay between the germline ends. The germline V gene has CDR1 SGHRS and CDR2 YFSETQ. The CDR3 runs to 16 residues. The CDR3 region is CASSFRQAGNTGELFF. CDR3 coding DNA: TGCGCCAGCAGCTTCAGACAGGCAGGAAACACCGGGGAGCTGTTTTTT. Full variable domain (rest looked up from reference TRBV5-1 and TRBJ2-2): KAGVTQTPRYLIKTRGQQVTLSCSPISGHRSVSWYQQTPGQGLQFLFEYFSETQRNKGNFPGRFSGRQFSNSRSEMNVSTLELGDSALYLCASSFRQAGNTGELFFGEGSRLTVL.

This clonotype occurred a few times. Here the CDR3 reads CASSYSGGLNEQFF. The CDR3 DNA is TGTGCCAGCAGTTACTCGGGGGGGCTTAATGAGCAGTTCTTC. The chain uses TRBV6-2 or TRBV6-3 and TRBJ2-1; tentative D call: TRBD2 (7 bases). The CDR3 runs 14 residues. Per the germline V gene, CDR1 is MNHEY and CDR2 is SVGEGT. The germline V and J ends were trimmed by 0 bases and 7 bases, with 10 bases remaining between them.

The chain couples TRBV6-5 to TRBJ1-6; D perhaps matches TRBD1 (5 bases). This CDR3 has 16 amino acids. Germline CDR1 and CDR2: MNHEY and SVGAGI. The germline V and J ends were trimmed by 6 bases and 8 bases, with 20 bases remaining between them. For the CDR3, the DNA is TGTGCCAGCAGCCCCCTCCCGCAGGGTAGGGATTCACCCCTCCACTTT. This sequence encodes CASSPLPQGRDSPLHF.

This clonotype was observed a handful of times. The chain links TRBV3-1 to TRBJ2-7; 11 bases fit TRBD2. The CDR3 runs to 16 residues. V gave up 3 bases and J gave up 0 bases; unmatched junction bases: 4. Per the germline V gene, CDR1 is LGHDT and CDR2 is YNNKEL (reference sequence). CDR3 region: CASSHRLAGTSYEQYF. In nucleotides, the CDR3 is TGTGCCAGCAGCCATCGACTAGCGGGGACCTCCTACGAGCAGTACTTC.

This clonotype turned up a few times. The chain is built from TRBV12-3 or TRBV12-4 and TRBJ1-2, with D tentatively TRBD1 (5 bases). There are 15 residues in the CDR3. V was shortened by 5 bases and J by 3 bases, with 16 bases between the two germline ends. The CDR3 loop reads CASSLPGDPYYGYTF. The CDR3 DNA follows: TGTGCCAGCAGTCTTCCGGGGGATCCCTACTATGGCTACACCTTC.

A few counts support this clonotype. V usage is TRBV7-9 and J usage is TRBJ2-3; a weak D match, TRBD2 (5 bases). V was pared by 6 bases and J by 2 bases, with 18 bases between. Germline CDR1 reads SEHNR; CDR2 reads FQNEAQ (reference sequence). The CDR3 runs 16 residues. As DNA, the CDR3 is TGTGCCAGCAGTCCATATCGGCTAGCTGTCACAGATACGCAGTATTTT. Its protein is CASSPYRLAVTDTQYF.

A few counts support this clonotype. This chain connects TRBV20-1 to TRBJ2-5; 10 bases align to TRBD1. The J call may be faulty, since TRBJ2-1 better matches the DNA end. CDR1 and CDR2 (germline): DFQATT, SNEGSKA (reference sequence). This CDR3 is 15 amino acids long. The CDR3 sequence: CSASHLLRDRGEQFF. DNA of the CDR3: TGCAGTGCCAGCCACCTACTCCGGGACAGGGGTGAGCAGTTCTTC.

The chain recombines TRBV4-3 with TRBJ2-7; the D is unclear. V lost 7 bases and J 10 bases, leaving 11 bases between the germline ends. This CDR3 spans 10 amino acids. CDR1 is LGHNA and CDR2 is YSLEER in the germline V gene. The CDR3 DNA reads as TGCGCCAGCAAACTCCAAGAACAGTACTTC. Its translation is CASKLQEQYF.

This clonotype was counted only a few times. The rearrangement uses TRBV11-2 and TRBJ1-4, with D possibly matching TRBD1 (6 bases). There are 15 residues in the CDR3. The ends were cut back, 3 bases at V and 6 bases at J, with 14 bases in the middle. Germline V gene sequence: CDR1 SGHAT, CDR2 FQNNGV. CDR3 nucleotide sequence: TGTGCCAGCAGCTTGATTTGGACAGACTATGAAAAACTGTTTTTT. Its protein is CASSLIWTDYEKLFF.

The CDR3 reads CASSLQRVPYEQYF. CDR3 coding DNA: TGTGCCAGCAGCTTACAACGGGTCCCCTACGAGCAGTACTTC. The chain is built from TRBV5-4 and TRBJ2-7; no firm D call. This CDR3 has 14 residues. Germline CDR1 reads SGHNT; CDR2 reads YYREEE (reference sequence). The V gene lost 2 bases and the J gene lost 2 bases, with 11 bases spanning the gap.

The chain combines TRBV11-1 with TRBJ2-1; 10 nucleotides agree with TRBD2. Trimming cost V 7 bases and J 7 bases; bases outside gene matches: 4. CDR1 SGHAT and CDR2 FQDESV come from the germline V gene (reference sequence). The length of the CDR3 is 13 residues. CDR3 in DNA: TGTGCCAGCAAGCGGGGGGGATCAAATGAGCAGTTCTTC. Its translation: CASKRGGSNEQFF.

The CDR3 spells CSARELGYGYNEQFF. CDR3 DNA: TGCAGTGCTAGAGAGTTGGGTTACGGGTACAATGAGCAGTTCTTC. The V call is TRBV20-1, the J call TRBJ2-1; D unresolved. The germline V and J ends were trimmed by 0 bases and 4 bases, with 13 bases remaining between them. Germline CDR1 is DFQATT and CDR2 is SNEGSKA (reference sequence). CDR3 length: 15 amino acids.

The chain employs TRBV6-5 and TRBJ1-1; possibly TRBD1 for D (6 bases). Germline CDR1 reads MNHEY; CDR2 reads SVGAGI. The CDR3 contains 11 residues. V shed 6 bases and J shed 10 bases, with 12 bases lying between them. CDR3 sequence (DNA): TGTGCCAGCAGAAGGACGGGGGCAGCTTTCTTT. This translates into CASRRTGAAFF.

This clonotype turned up a few times. The V gene is TRBV12-3 or TRBV12-4, the J gene TRBJ2-5; 7 bases are shared with TRBD1. The better agreement between TRBJ2-1 and the DNA end casts doubt on the J call. The CDR3 length is 15 residues. CDR3 amino acids: CASSFGRGILDEQFF. CDR3 DNA sequence: TGTGCCAGCAGTTTTGGCAGGGGGATTCTTGATGAGCAGTTCTTC.

This clonotype occurred a few times. The CDR3 is CASSRLSLRSEAFF. The CDR3 region has the DNA TGTGCCAGCAGTCGTCTCAGCCTACGCTCAGAAGCTTTCTTT. The chain carries TRBV6-1 and TRBJ1-1; D gene ambiguous. The germline CDR1 and CDR2 sequences are MNHNS and SASEGT. The CDR3 sequence is 14 residues long. The V end lost 5 bases, the J end lost 8 bases, and 18 bases lay between the germline ends.

This rearrangement joins TRBV9 to TRBJ2-2; D not resolved. The CDR3 has 16 amino acids. The V end was cut by 4 bases, the J end by 3 bases, with 16 bases between. The germline V gene has CDR1 SGDLS and CDR2 YYNGEE. The CDR3 DNA follows: TGTGCCAGCAGCCCCCACCTCAAAGCCGACACCGGGGAGCTGTTTTTT. It encodes CASSPHLKADTGELFF.

This chain links TRBV24-1 with TRBJ1-3; TRBD1 aligns across 7 bases. This CDR3 region has 12 residues. Germline V gene sequence: CDR1 KGHDR, CDR2 SFDVKD. Trimming at V came to 5 bases and at J to 10 bases, leaving 4 bases not matched to a gene. DNA of the CDR3: TGTGCCACCAGTGGGGACAGTGATACCATATATTTT. This codes for CATSGDSDTIYF.

This chain links TRBV20-1 with TRBJ2-1; 7 nucleotides match TRBD1. Germline CDR1 is DFQATT and CDR2 is SNEGSKA (reference sequence). V was pared by 7 bases and J by 4 bases, with 10 bases of the junction left unmatched. The CDR3 sequence is 14 residues long. Here the CDR3 reads CSDKNSRGYNEQFF. Here the CDR3 DNA reads TGCAGTGATAAGAATAGCAGGGGGTACAATGAGCAGTTCTTC.

This chain connects TRBV6-1 to TRBJ1-2, with D perhaps TRBD1 (5 bases). Trimming stripped 7 bases from V and 7 bases from J, with 16 bases between. The germline gives CDR1 MNHNS, CDR2 SASEGT. This CDR3 is built from 13 residues. In DNA, the CDR3 is TGTGCCAGCAACCCCACACAGGAGGGTGGCTACACCTTC. Protein: CASNPTQEGGYTF.

This clonotype was detected only a few times. The V and J genes are TRBV20-1 and TRBJ2-5, with 7 nucleotides matching TRBD1. Germline CDR1 DFQATT, CDR2 SNEGSKA (reference sequence). V lost 5 bases to trimming and J lost 0 bases; unmatched junction nucleotides: 3. The CDR3 runs to 13 residues. This CDR3 reads CSALGTDQETQYF. CDR3 DNA sequence: TGCAGTGCTTTAGGGACAGACCAAGAGACCCAGTACTTC.

This chain connects TRBV6-2 or TRBV6-3 to TRBJ2-2, with D perhaps TRBD1 (5 bases). This CDR3 has 14 residues. Germline CDR1 is MNHEY and CDR2 is SVGEGT. V gave up 6 bases and J gave up 3 bases, with 11 bases separating them. CDR3 coding DNA: TGTGCCAGCAGACTCCAGGGCTACACCGGGGAGCTGTTTTTT. Translation gives CASRLQGYTGELFF.

This clonotype has just a few counts. This chain joins TRBV5-1 and TRBJ2-2, with D perhaps TRBD2 (6 bases). Germline lookup yields CDR1 SGHRS and CDR2 YFSETQ. The V and J ends lost 4 bases and 6 bases respectively, with 16 bases between them. This CDR3 has 15 amino acids. The CDR3 coding sequence is TGCGCCAGCAGCCCCGAAATAGCGGACTCCGGGGAGCTGTTTTTT. It yields the protein CASSPEIADSGELFF.